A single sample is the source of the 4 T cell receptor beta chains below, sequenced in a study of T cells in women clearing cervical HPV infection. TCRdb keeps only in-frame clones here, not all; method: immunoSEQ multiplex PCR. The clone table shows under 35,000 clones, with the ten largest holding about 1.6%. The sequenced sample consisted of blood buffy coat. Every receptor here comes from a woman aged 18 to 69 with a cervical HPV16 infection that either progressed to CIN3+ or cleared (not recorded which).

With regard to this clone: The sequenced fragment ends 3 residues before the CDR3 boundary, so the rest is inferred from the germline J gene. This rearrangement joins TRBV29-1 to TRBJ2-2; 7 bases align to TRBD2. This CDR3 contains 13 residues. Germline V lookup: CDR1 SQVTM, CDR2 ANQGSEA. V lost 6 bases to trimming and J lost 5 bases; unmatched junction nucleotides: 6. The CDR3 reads CSVDLAATGELFF. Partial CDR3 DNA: TGCAGCGTCGATCTAGCGGCTACCGGGGAG.

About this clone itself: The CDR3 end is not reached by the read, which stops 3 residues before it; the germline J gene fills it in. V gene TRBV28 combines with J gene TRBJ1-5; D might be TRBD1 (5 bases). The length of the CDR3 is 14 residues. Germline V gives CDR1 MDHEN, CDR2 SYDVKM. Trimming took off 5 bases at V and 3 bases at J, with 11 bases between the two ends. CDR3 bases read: TGTGCCAGCAGTCGGCCAGGGCCCAATCAGCCC. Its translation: CASSRPGPNQP. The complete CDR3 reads CASSRPGPNQPQHF.

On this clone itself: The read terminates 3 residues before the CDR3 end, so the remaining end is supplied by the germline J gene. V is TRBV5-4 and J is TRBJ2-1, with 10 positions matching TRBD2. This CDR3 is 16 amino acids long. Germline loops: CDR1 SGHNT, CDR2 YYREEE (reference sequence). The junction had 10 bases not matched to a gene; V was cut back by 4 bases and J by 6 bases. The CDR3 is CASSTTTLAGFNEQFF. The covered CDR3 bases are TGTGCCAGCAGCACTACGACACTAGCGGGATTCAATGAG.

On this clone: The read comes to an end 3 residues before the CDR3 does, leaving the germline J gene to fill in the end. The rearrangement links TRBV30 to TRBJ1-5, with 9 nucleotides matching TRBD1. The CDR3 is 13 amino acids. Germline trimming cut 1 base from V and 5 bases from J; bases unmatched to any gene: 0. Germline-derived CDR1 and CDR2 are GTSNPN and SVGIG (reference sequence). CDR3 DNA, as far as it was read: TGTGCCTGGAGTGGGGACAGGGATCAGCCC. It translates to CAWSGDRDQP. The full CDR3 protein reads CAWSGDRDQPQHF. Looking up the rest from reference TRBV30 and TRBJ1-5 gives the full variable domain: SQTIHQWPATLVQPVGSPLSLECTVEGTSNPNLYWYRQAAGRGLQLLFYSVGIGQISSEVPQNLSASRPQDRQFILSSKKLLLSDSGFYLCAWSGDRDQPQHFGDGTRLSIL.